This T cell receptor (beta chain) was observed in a study of blood T cells in healthy people across ages. Study information: About one barcoded beta molecule per two T cells came from capture by template switching.

For the second PCR, which ran for roughly 6 to 12 cycles, a sample-barcoded 5' primer and a J-beta primer mix were used. TCRdb used MiXCR to reprocess the 5' RACE reads, holding one entry per CDR3 protein. The sample has around 900,000 distinct CDR3 sequences, about 51% seen once. The donors, healthy Caucasians from Russia, were aged about 6 to 95. The CDR3 has 14 residues. Trimming removed 0 bases at V and 4 bases at J, with 12 bases between. Germline assignment: CDR1 DFQATT and CDR2 SNEGSKA (reference sequence). The chain carries TRBV20-1 and TRBJ1-2; TRBD1 might be the D (5 bases). Material: blood. This clonotype was obtained from a woman aged 60 to 75 in good health. The CDR3 sequence: CSARDRVGSYGYTF. In DNA form, the CDR3 reads TGCAGTGCTAGAGACAGGGTCGGAAGCTATGGCTACACCTTC.